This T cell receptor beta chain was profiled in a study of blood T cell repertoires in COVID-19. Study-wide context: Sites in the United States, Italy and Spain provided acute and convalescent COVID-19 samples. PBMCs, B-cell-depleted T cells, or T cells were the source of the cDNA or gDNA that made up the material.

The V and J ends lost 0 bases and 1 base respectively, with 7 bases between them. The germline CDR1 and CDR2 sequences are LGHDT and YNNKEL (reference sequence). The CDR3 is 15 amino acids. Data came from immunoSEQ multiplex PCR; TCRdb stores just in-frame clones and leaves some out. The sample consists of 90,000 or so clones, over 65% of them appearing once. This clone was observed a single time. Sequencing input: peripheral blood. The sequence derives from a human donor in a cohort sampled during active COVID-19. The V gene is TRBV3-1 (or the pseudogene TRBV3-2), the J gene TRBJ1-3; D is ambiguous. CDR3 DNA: TGTGCCAGCAGCCAAGATATCGGGTCTGGAAACACCATATATTTT. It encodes CASSQDIGSGNTIYF.